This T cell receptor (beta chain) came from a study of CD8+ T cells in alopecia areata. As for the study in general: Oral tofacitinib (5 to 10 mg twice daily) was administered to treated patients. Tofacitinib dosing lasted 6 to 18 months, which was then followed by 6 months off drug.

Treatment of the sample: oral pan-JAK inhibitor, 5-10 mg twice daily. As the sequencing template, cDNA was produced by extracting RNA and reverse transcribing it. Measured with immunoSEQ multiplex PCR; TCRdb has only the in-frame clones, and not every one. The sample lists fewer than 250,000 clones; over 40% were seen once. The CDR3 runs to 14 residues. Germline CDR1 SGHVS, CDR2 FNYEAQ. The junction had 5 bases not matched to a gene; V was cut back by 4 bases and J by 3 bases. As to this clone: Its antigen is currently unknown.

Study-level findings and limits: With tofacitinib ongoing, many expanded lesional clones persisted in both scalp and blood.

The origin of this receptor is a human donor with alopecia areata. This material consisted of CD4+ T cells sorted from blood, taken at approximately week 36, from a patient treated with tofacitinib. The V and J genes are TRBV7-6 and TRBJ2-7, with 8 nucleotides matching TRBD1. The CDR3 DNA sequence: TGTGCCAGCAGCTCAGGACAGGGTAACTACGAGCAGTACTTC. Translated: CASSSGQGNYEQYF.